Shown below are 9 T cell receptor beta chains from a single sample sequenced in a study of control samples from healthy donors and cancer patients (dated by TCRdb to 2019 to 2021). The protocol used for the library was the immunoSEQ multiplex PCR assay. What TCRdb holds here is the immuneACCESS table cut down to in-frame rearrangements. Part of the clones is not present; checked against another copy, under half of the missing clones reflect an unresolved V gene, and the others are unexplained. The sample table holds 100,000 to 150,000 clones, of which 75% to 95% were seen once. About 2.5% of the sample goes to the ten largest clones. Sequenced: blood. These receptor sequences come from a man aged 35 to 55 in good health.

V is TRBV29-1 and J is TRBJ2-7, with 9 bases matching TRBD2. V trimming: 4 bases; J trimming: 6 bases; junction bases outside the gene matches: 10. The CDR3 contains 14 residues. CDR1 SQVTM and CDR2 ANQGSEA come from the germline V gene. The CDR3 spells CSVVLSGGIREQYF. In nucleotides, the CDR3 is TGCAGCGTTGTACTTAGCGGGGGTATCCGCGAGCAGTACTTC.

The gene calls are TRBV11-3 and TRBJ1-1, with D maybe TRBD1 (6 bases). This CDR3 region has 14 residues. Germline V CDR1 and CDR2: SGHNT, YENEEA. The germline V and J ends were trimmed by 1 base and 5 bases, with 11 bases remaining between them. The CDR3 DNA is TGTGCCAGCAGCTTAGGGGGGCCGGGGACTGAAGCTTTCTTT. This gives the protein CASSLGGPGTEAFF.

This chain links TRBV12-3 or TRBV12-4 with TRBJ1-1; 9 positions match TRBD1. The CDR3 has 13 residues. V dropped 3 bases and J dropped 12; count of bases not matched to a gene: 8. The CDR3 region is CASSLATGGETFF. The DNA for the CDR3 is TGTGCCAGCAGTTTGGCTACAGGGGGCGAAACTTTCTTT.

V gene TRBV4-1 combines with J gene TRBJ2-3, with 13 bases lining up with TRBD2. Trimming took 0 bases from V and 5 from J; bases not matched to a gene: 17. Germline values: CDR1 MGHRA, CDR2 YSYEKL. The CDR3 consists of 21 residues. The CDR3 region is CASSQELGLAGEFGLKDTQYF. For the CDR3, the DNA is TGCGCCAGCAGCCAAGAGCTAGGACTAGCGGGGGAGTTCGGTCTGAAAGATACGCAGTATTTT.

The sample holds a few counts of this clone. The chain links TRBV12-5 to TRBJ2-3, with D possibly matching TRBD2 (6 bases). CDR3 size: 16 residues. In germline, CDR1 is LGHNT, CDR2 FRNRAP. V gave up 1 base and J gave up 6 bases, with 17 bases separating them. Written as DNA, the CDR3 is TGTGCTAGTGGTTTGGGCGCGGGGACTCCCGAGGATACGCAGTATTTT. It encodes CASGLGAGTPEDTQYF.

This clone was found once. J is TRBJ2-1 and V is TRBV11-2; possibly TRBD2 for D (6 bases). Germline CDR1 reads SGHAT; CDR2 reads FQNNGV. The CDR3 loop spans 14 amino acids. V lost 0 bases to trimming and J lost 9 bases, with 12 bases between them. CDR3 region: CASSLDLPGGEQFF. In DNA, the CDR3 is TGTGCCAGCAGCTTAGACCTCCCCGGGGGTGAGCAGTTCTTC.

The CDR3 nucleotides read TGTGCCAGCAGCCCTGGGACAACGAATCCCGGGGAGCTGTTTTTT. Encoded protein: CASSPGTTNPGELFF. The rearrangement links TRBV5-4 to TRBJ2-2, with TRBD1 as a possible D gene (6 bases). The germline gives CDR1 SGHNT, CDR2 YYREEE (reference sequence). Trimming left V 4 bases short and J 6 bases short, with 16 bases between. This CDR3 is built from 15 residues.

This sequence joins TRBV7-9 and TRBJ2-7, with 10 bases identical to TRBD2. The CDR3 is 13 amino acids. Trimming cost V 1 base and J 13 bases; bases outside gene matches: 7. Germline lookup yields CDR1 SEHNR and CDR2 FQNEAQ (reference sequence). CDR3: CASSLGTSGLNYF. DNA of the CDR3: TGTGCCAGCAGCTTAGGGACTAGCGGACTTAACTACTTC.

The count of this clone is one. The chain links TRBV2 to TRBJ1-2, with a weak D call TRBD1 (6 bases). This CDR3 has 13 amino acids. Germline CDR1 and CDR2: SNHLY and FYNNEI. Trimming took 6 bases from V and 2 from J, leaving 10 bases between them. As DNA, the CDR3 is TGTGCCAGCAGACAGGGACCCAACTATGGCTACACCTTC. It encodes CASRQGPNYGYTF.